A single sample gave rise to the 28 T cell receptor beta chains below, sequenced in a study of CD8 T cells in Susac syndrome. RNA amounts of roughly 0.5 to 1 ug underwent reverse transcription with random hexamers. TCRdb reanalysed the immunoSEQ multiplex PCR reads using MiXCR and keeps one entry per CDR3 protein. The data contain approximately 180,000 distinct CDR3 sequences, approximately 96% of them seen just once; the ten biggest clones take up approximately 0.1%. Material for sequencing was CD4+ T cells from PBMCs. The receptor set was obtained from a human donor with multiple sclerosis.

The chain combines TRBV29-1 with TRBJ2-1; TRBD1 might be the D (6 bases). The CDR3 length is 14 residues. V shed 6 bases and J shed 8 bases, with 20 bases lying between them. The V gene's germline CDR1 is SQVTM and CDR2 ANQGSEA. The DNA of the CDR3 is TGCAGCGTGAGGGGGTGGCGAACAGGCGATGAGCAGTTCTTC. This codes for CSVRGWRTGDEQFF.

The V gene is TRBV25-1, the J gene TRBJ1-1; D might be TRBD1 (5 bases). The CDR3 loop spans 13 amino acids. Germline CDR1 reads MGHDK; CDR2 reads SYGVNS. Trimming shortened V by 4 bases and J by 2 bases, and 8 bases separated the two germline ends. The CDR3 region is CASSGDRNTEAFF. The CDR3 DNA reads TGTGCCAGCAGTGGCGACAGAAACACTGAAGCTTTCTTT. The entire variable domain, with the rest obtained from reference TRBV25-1 and TRBJ1-1, is as follows: EADIYQTPRYLVIGTGKKITLECSQTMGHDKMYWYQQDPGMELHLIHYSYGVNSTEKGDLSSESTVSRIRTEHFPLTLESARPSHTSQYLCASSGDRNTEAFFGQGTRLTVV.

The rearrangement joins TRBV29-1 to TRBJ1-2, with D unclear. Trimming took off 7 bases at V and 2 bases at J, with 14 bases between the two ends. This CDR3 comprises 13 residues. The V gene's germline CDR1 is SQVTM and CDR2 ANQGSEA. The CDR3 loop is CSATVILNYGYTF. In nucleotides, the CDR3 is TGCAGCGCCACAGTGATATTGAACTATGGCTACACCTTC.

The gene calls are TRBV29-1 and TRBJ1-2, with D unresolved. This CDR3 has 16 amino acids. Trimming took 4 bases from V and 1 from J, leaving 19 bases between them. Germline CDR1 and CDR2: SQVTM and ANQGSEA. CDR3 bases: TGCAGCGTTGTGAAAAAGGGTAGAGGGAGTAACTATGGCTACACCTTC. This codes for CSVVKKGRGSNYGYTF. The full variable domain, with the rest looked up from reference TRBV29-1 and TRBJ1-2, is SAVISQKPSRDICQRGTSLTIQCQVDSQVTMMFWYRQQPGQSLTLIATANQGSEATYESGFVIDKFPISRPNLTFSTLTVSNMSPEDSSIYLCSVVKKGRGSNYGYTFGSGTRLTVV.

The chain joins TRBV30 to TRBJ2-1; the match to TRBD1 covers 7 bases. This CDR3 has 12 residues. The germline V gene encodes CDR1 GTSNPN and CDR2 SVGIG (reference sequence). V lost 4 bases and J lost 11; bases outside the gene matches: 8. The CDR3 sequence: CAWKPRGNKQFF. The DNA for the CDR3 is TGTGCCTGGAAACCCAGGGGGAATAAGCAGTTCTTC.

The CDR3 loop is CASSLGPVSTDTQYF. For the CDR3, the DNA is TGCGCCAGCAGCTTGGGGCCCGTTAGCACAGATACGCAGTATTTT. This chain uses TRBV5-1 with TRBJ2-3; D is unresolved. The length of the CDR3 is 15 residues. Trimming stripped 0 bases from V and 0 bases from J, with 8 bases between. The V gene's germline CDR1 is SGHRS and CDR2 YFSETQ.

The V gene is TRBV29-1, the J gene TRBJ1-2, with D unresolved. The V gene's germline CDR1 is SQVTM and CDR2 ANQGSEA. V shed 4 bases and J shed 3 bases, with 18 bases lying between them. CDR3 length equals 15 residues. As DNA, the CDR3 is TGCAGCGTTGGGGCCCGTGGACGCGGGGACTATGGCTACACCTTC. Residues: CSVGARGRGDYGYTF.

CDR3 in amino acids: CASSYQSTRSNEKLFF. The CDR3 DNA sequence: TGTGCCAGCAGTTACCAATCGACCAGATCGAATGAAAAACTGTTTTTT. This chain joins TRBV6-6 and TRBJ1-4, with D unclear. With 2 bases removed from V and 5 bases from J, the gap between germline ends came to 15 bases. Germline V gene lookup returns CDR1 MNHNY and CDR2 SVGAGI (reference sequence). This CDR3 contains 16 residues.

CDR3: CAWTVKTGGSGTEAFF. CDR3 nucleotides: TGTGCCTGGACAGTCAAGACAGGGGGCAGCGGCACTGAAGCTTTCTTT. The V gene is TRBV30, the J gene TRBJ1-1, with TRBD1 matching over 10 bases. CDR1 is GTSNPN, CDR2 SVGIG, per germline (reference sequence). Trimming took 4 bases from V and 4 from J; bases not matched to a gene: 12. The CDR3 is 16 amino acids.

The chain recombines TRBV30 with TRBJ2-4, with a possible D match to TRBD1 (6 bases). CDR1 is GTSNPN and CDR2 is SVGIG in the germline V gene (reference sequence). The V end was cut by 1 base, the J end by 5 bases, with 9 bases between. The CDR3 is 13 amino acids. The CDR3: CAWSGGPQNIQYF. CDR3 coding DNA: TGTGCCTGGAGTGGGGGGCCACAAAACATTCAGTACTTC.

The genes are TRBV7-2 and TRBJ2-1, with no clear D. V shed 1 base and J shed 5 bases, with 6 bases lying between them. The CDR3 has 13 amino acids. Per the germline V gene, CDR1 is SGHTA and CDR2 is FQGNSA. CDR3 DNA sequence: TGTGCCAGCAGCTTAGGTCTCAACAATGAGCAGTTCTTC. Its translation: CASSLGLNNEQFF.

V and J are TRBV30 and TRBJ2-1; no definite D call. Trimming removed 0 bases at V and 1 base at J, with 16 bases between. Germline loops: CDR1 GTSNPN, CDR2 SVGIG (reference sequence). The CDR3 sequence is 17 residues long. CDR3 nucleotides: TGTGCCTGGAGTGTGTTGGTCCAGGTGAAGTCCTACAATGAGCAGTTCTTC. It specifies CAWSVLVQVKSYNEQFF.

The V gene is TRBV20-1, the J gene TRBJ1-1; no definite D call. The ends were cut back, 0 bases at V and 11 bases at J, with 4 bases in the middle. Germline V lookup: CDR1 DFQATT, CDR2 SNEGSKA (reference sequence). The CDR3 consists of 9 residues. CDR3 bases: TGCAGTGCTAGAGATGCGGCTTTCTTT. This codes for CSARDAAFF.

The J gene is TRBJ2-3, the V gene TRBV29-1; unclear D gene. V was trimmed by 5 bases and J by 3 bases, leaving 12 bases between them. CDR3 length: 13 amino acids. Germline V gene sequence: CDR1 SQVTM, CDR2 ANQGSEA. The CDR3 loop is CSVCTSPTDTQYF. The CDR3 DNA is TGCAGCGTTTGTACATCCCCGACAGATACGCAGTATTTT.

This clonotype was found a few times. This chain uses TRBV20-1 with TRBJ2-5; TRBD2 aligns across 7 bases. V dropped 3 bases and J dropped 4; count of bases not matched to a gene: 5. In germline, CDR1 is DFQATT, CDR2 SNEGSKA (reference sequence). The CDR3 totals 13 residues. CDR3 sequence: CSASPGGGETQYF. The DNA of the CDR3 is TGCAGTGCTAGTCCGGGGGGTGGAGAGACCCAGTACTTC.

The V and J genes are TRBV18 and TRBJ1-6; no definite D call. In germline, CDR1 is KGHSH, CDR2 LQKENI. The V end was cut by 2 bases, the J end by 7 bases, with 12 bases between. The CDR3 spans 15 residues. The CDR3 is CASSPLTRENSPLHF. For the CDR3, the DNA is TGTGCCAGCTCACCATTAACGAGGGAAAATTCACCCCTCCACTTT.

This chain connects TRBV4-1 to TRBJ2-7; 8 bases are a match to TRBD1. Germline V lookup: CDR1 MGHRA, CDR2 YSYEKL. The CDR3 sequence is 14 residues long. The V segment lost 4 bases and the J segment 2 bases; nucleotides outside the gene matches: 4. In DNA form, the CDR3 reads TGCGCCAGCAGCCTGACAGGGGAACCCTACGAGCAGTACTTC. Its protein is CASSLTGEPYEQYF.

The gene calls are TRBV30 and TRBJ2-7; 7 positions match TRBD1. The V gene's germline CDR1 is GTSNPN and CDR2 SVGIG (reference sequence). V shed 1 base, J shed 0 bases, and the junction held 6 bases outside the gene matches. The CDR3 loop spans 15 amino acids. The CDR3, as DNA: TGTGCCTGGAGTGGGTACAGGGACAGCTCCTACGAGCAGTACTTC. Amino acids: CAWSGYRDSSYEQYF.

The V gene is TRBV2, the J gene TRBJ1-5; D call uncertain. The V gene lost 0 bases and the J gene lost 5 bases, with 8 bases spanning the gap. The CDR3 totals 14 residues. Germline V gene lookup returns CDR1 SNHLY and CDR2 FYNNEI. As DNA, the CDR3 is TGTGCCAGCAGTGAAGCTTATGGGGATCAGCCCCAGCATTTT. Encoded protein: CASSEAYGDQPQHF. The variable domain in full, with the rest retrieved from reference TRBV2 and TRBJ1-5, is EPEVTQTPSHQVTQMGQEVILRCVPISNHLYFYWYRQILGQKVEFLVSFYNNEISEKSEIFDDQFSVERPDGSNFTLKIRSTKLEDSAMYFCASSEAYGDQPQHFGDGTRLSIL.

CDR3 bases: TGTGCCAGCAGCGGGCCTAGCGGCTACAATGAGCAGTTCTTC. It yields the protein CASSGPSGYNEQFF. The rearrangement joins TRBV9 to TRBJ2-1, with TRBD2 matching 7 bases. CDR3 length: 14 amino acids. Losses at the gene ends were 3 bases for V and 3 bases for J; bases not matched to a gene: 3. Germline assignment: CDR1 SGDLS and CDR2 YYNGEE. Complete variable domain (other parts from reference TRBV9 and TRBJ2-1): DSGVTQTPKHLITATGQRVTLRCSPRSGDLSVYWYQQSLDQGLQFLIQYYNGEERAKGNILERFSAQQFPDLHSELNLSSLELGDSALYFCASSGPSGYNEQFFGPGTRLTVL.

The rearrangement links TRBV3-1 to TRBJ2-7; D could derive from TRBD1 or TRBD2 (5 bases each). The V and J ends lost 4 bases and 6 bases respectively, with 13 bases between them. CDR3 length: 13 amino acids. Germline loops: CDR1 LGHDT, CDR2 YNNKEL (reference sequence). This CDR3 reads CASSRGTRGEQYF. The CDR3 DNA sequence: TGTGCCAGCAGCCGGGGGACCAGAGGCGAGCAGTACTTC.

This chain joins TRBV20-1 and TRBJ2-7, with D possibly called TRBD1 or TRBD2 (5 bases each). Trimming took 5 bases from V and 4 from J, leaving 18 bases between them. The CDR3 sequence is 14 residues long. Germline V gene data show CDR1 as DFQATT and CDR2 as SNEGSKA (reference sequence). The CDR3 DNA sequence: TGCAGTGCTCTCCGGCACTTCGGGGCTTACGAGCAGTACTTC. Amino acid sequence: CSALRHFGAYEQYF.

The chain combines TRBV15 with TRBJ2-1; 9 nucleotides match TRBD1. From germline, CDR1 is LNHNV and CDR2 YYDKDF (reference sequence). The CDR3 is 14 residues long. V was pared by 3 bases and J by 7 bases, with 4 bases of the junction left unmatched. The CDR3 sequence: CATSSRDRDNEQFF. The CDR3 DNA reads TGTGCCACCAGCAGCCGGGACAGGGATAATGAGCAGTTCTTC.

The chain has TRBV28 and TRBJ2-6; D might be TRBD2 (5 bases). V was shortened by 8 bases and J by 0 bases, with 5 bases between the two germline ends. Germline CDR1 reads MDHEN; CDR2 reads SYDVKM. This CDR3 has 13 residues. In nucleotides, the CDR3 is TGTGCCAGCGGGAGCTCTGGGGCCAACGTCCTGACTTTC. Protein sequence: CASGSSGANVLTF.

V is TRBV6-5 and J is TRBJ1-4; 9 bases match TRBD1. From germline, CDR1 is MNHEY and CDR2 SVGAGI. The CDR3 extends over 12 amino acids. As DNA, the CDR3 is TGTCCCGGGACAGGGATTAATGAAAAACTGTTTTTT. It translates to CPGTGINEKLFF.

This chain connects TRBV4-1 to TRBJ1-5; 9 bases are shared with TRBD1. V shed 4 bases, J shed 6 bases, and the junction held 4 bases outside the gene matches. This CDR3 is 14 amino acids long. Germline CDR1 and CDR2: MGHRA and YSYEKL. The CDR3 coding sequence is TGCGCCAGCAGCCCCCAGGACAGGGGTCAGCCCCAGCATTTT. Protein: CASSPQDRGQPQHF.

This clonotype was counted a single time. The DNA for the CDR3 is TGTGCCACCAGTGATTTGATCGGACAGGGGCGGGGTGAGCAGTTCTTC. This encodes CATSDLIGQGRGEQFF. V and J are TRBV24-1 and TRBJ2-1; 9 bases align to TRBD1. Germline CDR1 is KGHDR and CDR2 is SFDVKD. V shed 0 bases, J shed 9 bases, and the junction held 8 bases outside the gene matches. The CDR3 has 16 amino acids.

The chain joins TRBV12-3 or TRBV12-4 to TRBJ2-6; D call uncertain. V gave up 0 bases and J gave up 2 bases, with 5 bases separating them. The CDR3 runs 15 residues. CDR3 protein: CASSLAGTGANVLTF. CDR3 sequence (DNA): TGTGCCAGCAGTTTAGCGGGGACTGGGGCCAACGTCCTGACTTTC.